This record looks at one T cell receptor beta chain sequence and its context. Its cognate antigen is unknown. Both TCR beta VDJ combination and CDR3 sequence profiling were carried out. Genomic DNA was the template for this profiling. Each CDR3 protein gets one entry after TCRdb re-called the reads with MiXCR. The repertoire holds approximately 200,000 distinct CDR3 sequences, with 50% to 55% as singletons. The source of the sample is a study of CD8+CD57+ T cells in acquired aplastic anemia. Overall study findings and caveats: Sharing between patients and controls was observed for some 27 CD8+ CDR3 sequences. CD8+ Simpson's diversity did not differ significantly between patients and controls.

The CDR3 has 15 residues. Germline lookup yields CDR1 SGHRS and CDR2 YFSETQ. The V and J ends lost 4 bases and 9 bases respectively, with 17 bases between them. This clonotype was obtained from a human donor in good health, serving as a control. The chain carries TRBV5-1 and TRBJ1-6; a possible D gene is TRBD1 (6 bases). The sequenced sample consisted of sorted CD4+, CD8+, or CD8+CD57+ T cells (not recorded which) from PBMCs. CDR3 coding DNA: TGCGCCAGCAGCGTGGGGACAAACGGCGGTTCACCCCTCCACTTT. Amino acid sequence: CASSVGTNGGSPLHF.